This TCR beta chain was found in a study of blood T cell repertoires in COVID-19. Generated by immunoSEQ multiplex PCR, the TCRdb table keeps only in-frame clones and is missing some. The data show around 50,000 clones, less than 85% seen once. Germline V gives CDR1 SEHNR, CDR2 FQNEAQ (reference sequence). CDR3 length: 18 residues. The V segment lost 4 bases and the J segment 3 bases; nucleotides outside the gene matches: 15. The origin of this receptor is a human donor in a cohort sampled during active COVID-19. The chain carries TRBV7-9 and TRBJ2-1; 7 bases fit TRBD1. Sequencing used peripheral blood. The CDR3 loop is CASSYQTPGQINYNEQFF. DNA of the CDR3: TGTGCCAGCAGCTACCAGACGCCGGGACAGATCAACTACAATGAGCAGTTCTTC.